Sequencing of this TCR beta chain was carried out in a study of cytomegalovirus exposure and HLA in healthy donors. General study points: In a later analysis, HLA-associated beta chains showed higher expansion and lower generation probabilities than comparable chains.

The table lists this clone with a few counts. Its antigen is unknown. PCR primers comprised 60 Vbeta and 13 Jbeta primers. This table comes from immunoSEQ multiplex PCR, and its TCRdb copy is limited to in-frame clones, with some not included. Of over 70,000 clones in the sample, about 70% were seen once. This TCR was recovered from a man aged 30 to 39 in good health and CMV-seronegative. Sequenced: PBMCs.

The CDR3 DNA reads TGTGCCAGCAGCTACGGACAGGGGGCTAGCACTGAAGCTTTCTTT. Translated, it gives CASSYGQGASTEAFF. The chain couples TRBV7-6 to TRBJ1-1; 11 nucleotides align to TRBD1. The CDR3 covers 15 residues. V was clipped by 4 bases and J by 4 bases; unmatched bases: 5. The V gene's germline CDR1 is SGHVS and CDR2 FNYEAQ.